This entry lists 32 T cell receptor beta chains sequenced from one sample in a study of T cell changes during pregnancy in multiple sclerosis (dated by TCRdb to between 2018 and 2021). Libraries were built with the immunoSEQ multiplex PCR assay. In its TCRdb copy, this immuneACCESS table keeps in-frame sequences only and misses some clones. Where compared with another copy, unresolved V genes explain less than half of these, and the others have no known cause. Here the sample has under 60,000 clones; about 90% occur a single time. 0.45% to 0.6% of the sample belongs to the ten largest clones. Sequenced material: CD4+ T cells from peripheral blood mononuclear cells, taken after pregnancy. The receptors were sampled from a female donor with multiple sclerosis, enrolled in a pregnancy study.

The chain couples TRBV25-1 to TRBJ2-1, with 10 bases lining up with TRBD2. Trimming cost V 5 bases and J 4 bases; bases outside gene matches: 5. Per germline, CDR1 MGHDK and CDR2 SYGVNS. The CDR3 is 15 residues long. CDR3 sequence reads: CASSTTSGVYNEQFF. The CDR3 bases are TGTGCCAGCAGTACCACTAGCGGGGTTTACAATGAGCAGTTCTTC.

This clone occurred once. The chain joins TRBV6-6 to TRBJ1-1; TRBD1 aligns across 8 bases. Germline assignment: CDR1 MNHNY and CDR2 SVGAGI (reference sequence). V dropped 7 bases and J dropped 3; count of bases not matched to a gene: 13. The CDR3 contains 16 residues. CDR3 sequence (DNA): TGTGCCAGCACCAAACCGAGGACAGGGAGAGACACTGAAGCTTTCTTT. It codes for CASTKPRTGRDTEAFF.

The chain couples TRBV6-5 to TRBJ1-5; 8 nucleotides line up with TRBD1. The CDR3 runs to 15 residues. With 6 bases clipped from V and 0 bases from J, the junction kept 4 bases outside the gene matches. Per germline, CDR1 MNHEY and CDR2 SVGAGI. CDR3 in DNA: TGTGCCAGCAGACGGACAGGGAGTAGCAATCAGCCCCAGCATTTT. Translating gives CASRRTGSSNQPQHF.

The V and J genes are TRBV11-3 and TRBJ2-7; 12 nucleotides match TRBD2. The CDR3 sequence is 15 residues long. Per the germline V gene, CDR1 is SGHNT and CDR2 is YENEEA. Unmatched junction bases numbered 8, after V lost 5 bases and J lost 6 bases. The CDR3 bases are TGTGCCAGCAGCACCCGACTAGCGGGAGCCGGCGAGCAGTACTTC. It is translated as CASSTRLAGAGEQYF.

This clone was observed a single time. The rearrangement uses TRBV5-6 and TRBJ2-7, with 16 bases lining up with TRBD2. The CDR3 runs 18 residues. Germline V gene lookup returns CDR1 SGHDT and CDR2 YYEEEE. Trimming at V came to 4 bases and at J to 4 bases, leaving 11 bases not matched to a gene. The CDR3: CASSQGLAGGPLPYEQYF. CDR3 DNA sequence: TGTGCCAGCAGCCAGGGACTAGCGGGAGGGCCGCTACCTTACGAGCAGTACTTC.

The CDR3 here is CAWSRGGGQYF. The CDR3 bases are TGTGCCTGGAGTAGAGGCGGCGGGCAGTACTTC. This chain connects TRBV30 to TRBJ2-7, with D unclear. The CDR3 contains 11 residues. The germline V and J ends were trimmed by 2 bases and 9 bases, with 11 bases remaining between them. The germline CDR1 and CDR2 sequences are GTSNPN and SVGIG (reference sequence).

The chain combines TRBV11-3 with TRBJ2-5; TRBD2 matches at 9 bases. Per germline, CDR1 SGHNT and CDR2 YENEEA. V lost 3 bases to trimming and J lost 2 bases; unmatched junction nucleotides: 4. The CDR3 runs 15 residues. The CDR3 coding sequence is TGTGCCAGCAGCTTTAGTCTAGCGGGGCAAGAGACCCAGTACTTC. This sequence encodes CASSFSLAGQETQYF.

The chain employs TRBV11-3 and TRBJ2-3, with 11 bases matching TRBD2. Losses at the gene ends were 5 bases for V and 5 bases for J; bases not matched to a gene: 9. The V gene's germline CDR1 is SGHNT and CDR2 YENEEA. This CDR3 contains 16 residues. The CDR3 nucleotides read TGTGCCAGCAGCGGGGGGGGCCTAGCGGGAGGAGATACGCAGTATTTT. It specifies CASSGGGLAGGDTQYF.

J is TRBJ2-3 and V is TRBV4-3, with TRBD1 as a possible D gene (5 bases). Between the trimmed V and J ends, which lost 0 bases and 4 bases, there was a span of 20 bases. Germline V gives CDR1 LGHNA, CDR2 YSLEER. The CDR3 consists of 18 residues. CDR3 sequence: CASSQEITGSSRADTQYF. CDR3 coding DNA: TGCGCCAGCAGCCAAGAGATAACTGGTAGTTCCAGGGCAGATACGCAGTATTTT.

This clone came up once. V is TRBV29-1 and J is TRBJ2-1, with 7 bases matching TRBD1. The CDR3 has 13 amino acids. V lost 8 bases and J lost 7; bases outside the gene matches: 11. CDR1 is SQVTM, CDR2 ANQGSEA, per germline. The CDR3 loop is CSSTGTATNEQFF. The CDR3 DNA reads TGCAGCTCCACCGGGACAGCCACTAATGAGCAGTTCTTC.

This chain joins TRBV6-6 and TRBJ2-3, with 7 bases identical to TRBD2. The V segment lost 2 bases and the J segment 6 bases; nucleotides outside the gene matches: 5. CDR1 MNHNY and CDR2 SVGAGI come from the germline V gene (reference sequence). The CDR3 spans 14 residues. CDR3 sequence reads: CASSYRLAADTQYF. CDR3 bases: TGTGCCAGCAGTTACAGGCTAGCGGCTGATACGCAGTATTTT.

This clone was seen more than once but under ten times. This chain uses TRBV19 with TRBJ1-1; no definite D call. Germline loops: CDR1 LNHDA, CDR2 SQIVND (reference sequence). This CDR3 region has 13 residues. V was cut by 5 bases and J by 2 bases, with 9 bases left in between. CDR3 sequence (DNA): TGTGCCAGTAGTTCCATCCCAAACACTGAAGCTTTCTTT. It specifies CASSSIPNTEAFF.

The chain is built from TRBV11-3 and TRBJ2-7, with 9 bases fitting TRBD2. From germline, CDR1 is SGHNT and CDR2 YENEEA. This CDR3 has 17 residues. V shed 5 bases, J shed 7 bases, and the junction held 18 bases outside the gene matches. The CDR3 reads CASSTRPRTSANLEQYF. DNA of the CDR3: TGTGCCAGCAGCACTCGGCCCCGGACTAGCGCAAACTTGGAGCAGTACTTC.

The V and J genes are TRBV19 and TRBJ2-3; 8 bases fit TRBD2. Germline CDR1 reads LNHDA; CDR2 reads SQIVND (reference sequence). The CDR3 spans 16 residues. J lost 3 bases, V lost 3 bases, and 8 bases had no gene match. Here the CDR3 DNA reads TGTGCCAGTAGTATTCAAGCTAGCGGGTGGACAGATACGCAGTATTTT. Translated, it gives CASSIQASGWTDTQYF.

The chain links TRBV30 to TRBJ1-6, with 8 bases fitting TRBD1. CDR3 length equals 14 residues. The germline gives CDR1 GTSNPN, CDR2 SVGIG (reference sequence). V lost 4 bases and J lost 3; bases outside the gene matches: 2. In DNA, the CDR3 is TGTGCCTGGAAAGGGACAGGCTATAATTCACCCCTCCACTTT. It is translated as CAWKGTGYNSPLHF.

This chain uses TRBV29-1 with TRBJ2-4; perhaps TRBD2 as D (5 bases). V lost 4 bases to trimming and J lost 6 bases, with 10 bases between them. The CDR3 consists of 12 residues. Germline CDR1 and CDR2: SQVTM and ANQGSEA. In nucleotides, the CDR3 is TGCAGCGTTGTACTAGGCGGAAACATTCAGTACTTC. Its protein is CSVVLGGNIQYF.

The chain has TRBV29-1 and TRBJ2-1; 8 nucleotides match TRBD2. Trimming cost V 7 bases and J 9 bases; bases outside gene matches: 8. CDR1 SQVTM and CDR2 ANQGSEA come from the germline V gene. The CDR3 is 12 residues long. The CDR3 coding sequence is TGCAGCGCCGGACTAGCATCTAGTGAGCAGTTCTTC. Translated, it gives CSAGLASSEQFF.

The gene calls are TRBV10-3 and TRBJ2-3; D might be TRBD1 (6 bases). Germline V CDR1 and CDR2: ENHRY, SYGVKD. Between the trimmed V and J ends, which lost 5 bases and 4 bases, there was a span of 10 bases. This CDR3 has 13 residues. The CDR3, as DNA: TGTGCCATCAGTACAGGGTCCCCAGATACGCAGTATTTT. It encodes CAISTGSPDTQYF.

The gene calls are TRBV30 and TRBJ1-1; 7 bases align to TRBD1. Trimming removed 4 bases from V and 1 base from J; junction bases left unmatched: 9. This CDR3 is built from 15 residues. The V gene's germline CDR1 is GTSNPN and CDR2 SVGIG (reference sequence). The CDR3, as DNA: TGTGCCTGGACCACTAACAGGGGCTGGAACACTGAAGCTTTCTTT. Amino acid sequence: CAWTTNRGWNTEAFF.

This clone showed up just once. The chain carries TRBV5-1 and TRBJ2-1; 8 bases are a match to TRBD1. Germline V CDR1 and CDR2: SGHRS, YFSETQ. J gave up 7 bases and V 7 bases, and 13 bases lay outside the gene matches. This CDR3 region has 15 residues. CDR3 coding DNA: TGCGCCAGCTCTACCGGTGGAACAGGGGGGAATGAGCAGTTCTTC. Translation gives CASSTGGTGGNEQFF.

This clone was recorded once. This rearrangement joins TRBV7-9 to TRBJ2-7; D is undetermined. Germline V gene lookup returns CDR1 SEHNR and CDR2 FQNEAQ (reference sequence). The V end was cut by 1 base, the J end by 1 base, with 11 bases between. The CDR3 runs to 15 residues. This CDR3 reads CASSLGSARSYEQYF. DNA for the CDR3: TGTGCCAGCAGCTTAGGGTCAGCTAGGTCCTACGAGCAGTACTTC.

This clone occurred a few times. This chain uses TRBV7-2 with TRBJ2-7; 8 positions match TRBD2. Germline-derived CDR1 and CDR2 are SGHTA and FQGNSA. This CDR3 has 14 residues. V trimming: 1 base; J trimming: 9 bases; junction bases outside the gene matches: 8. CDR3 loop: CASSLDTSGGWQYF. CDR3 coding DNA: TGTGCCAGCAGCTTAGATACTAGCGGCGGATGGCAGTACTTC.

This sequence joins TRBV28 and TRBJ1-4, with no clear D. The CDR3 covers 12 residues. The germline CDR1 and CDR2 sequences are MDHEN and SYDVKM. V lost 4 bases and J lost 17, with 17 bases in between. The CDR3 reads CASSSYRDPCFF. The DNA for the CDR3 is TGTGCCAGCAGTTCCTACCGGGATCCCTGTTTTTTT.

This clone occurred once. This sequence joins TRBV12-5 and TRBJ1-1, with 11 positions matching TRBD1. V was pared by 4 bases and J by 0 bases, with 7 bases of the junction left unmatched. Germline CDR1 and CDR2: LGHNT and FRNRAP. The CDR3 spans 17 residues. The CDR3 DNA follows: TGTGCTAGTGGTTCCGGACAGGGGGCAGGTATGAACACTGAAGCTTTCTTT. It codes for CASGSGQGAGMNTEAFF.

The chain carries TRBV4-1 and TRBJ2-2; no definite D call. V gave up 4 bases and J gave up 1 base, with 4 bases separating them. The germline gives CDR1 MGHRA, CDR2 YSYEKL. This CDR3 has 13 amino acids. The CDR3 coding sequence is TGCGCCAGCAGCCCAAAGAACACCGGGGAGCTGTTTTTT. Translated: CASSPKNTGELFF.

The chain recombines TRBV6-1 with TRBJ2-1, with 9 bases lining up with TRBD1. There are 14 residues in the CDR3. V was pared by 6 bases and J by 7 bases, with 7 bases of the junction left unmatched. Germline V gene data show CDR1 as MNHNS and CDR2 as SASEGT. In nucleotides, the CDR3 is TGTGCCAGCAGCGGGACAGGGCTGTGGAATGAGCAGTTCTTC. Translated: CASSGTGLWNEQFF.

V and J are TRBV6-5 and TRBJ1-6, with D maybe TRBD1 (5 bases). CDR3 size: 16 residues. The V and J ends lost 0 bases and 4 bases respectively, with 10 bases between them. Per the germline V gene, CDR1 is MNHEY and CDR2 is SVGAGI. The CDR3 spells CASSYSGGGYNSPLHF. CDR3 in DNA: TGTGCCAGCAGTTACTCGGGCGGGGGTTATAATTCACCCCTCCACTTT.

V and J are TRBV28 and TRBJ1-1; D unresolved. The CDR3 runs 15 residues. The ends were cut back, 3 bases at V and 5 bases at J, with 16 bases in the middle. Germline-derived CDR1 and CDR2 are MDHEN and SYDVKM. CDR3 sequence reads: CASSLFRGSRTEAFF. The CDR3 DNA sequence: TGTGCCAGCAGTTTGTTCCGAGGGAGTAGGACTGAAGCTTTCTTT.

This sequence joins TRBV7-2 and TRBJ2-5; 7 positions agree with TRBD2. The ends lost 7 bases at V and 0 bases at J; junction bases unmatched: 8. The germline CDR1 and CDR2 sequences are SGHTA and FQGNSA. The CDR3 sequence is 15 residues long. CDR3: CASTSSAGYQETQYF. CDR3 sequence (DNA): TGTGCCAGCACCTCGTCAGCGGGGTACCAAGAGACCCAGTACTTC.

The genes are TRBV9 and TRBJ2-5, with 14 bases matching TRBD2. The junction had 6 bases not matched to a gene; V was cut back by 3 bases and J by 5 bases. The V gene's germline CDR1 is SGDLS and CDR2 YYNGEE. The CDR3 runs 16 residues. CDR3 in DNA: TGTGCCAGCAGCGCCGGGACTAGCGGGAGCCGTGAGACCCAGTACTTC. Translated, it gives CASSAGTSGSRETQYF.

V usage is TRBV6-1 and J usage is TRBJ2-3; D is perhaps TRBD1 (6 bases). CDR3 size: 16 residues. The germline V gene has CDR1 MNHNS and CDR2 SASEGT. V was shortened by 5 bases and J by 2 bases, with 17 bases between the two germline ends. This CDR3 reads CASSQESGQVTDTQYF. For the CDR3, the DNA is TGTGCCAGCAGTCAAGAGTCGGGACAAGTCACAGATACGCAGTATTTT.

This clone showed up just a few times. This chain connects TRBV7-9 to TRBJ2-4; 8 nucleotides match TRBD1. This CDR3 is built from 16 residues. V was clipped by 1 base and J by 3 bases; unmatched bases: 5. Germline V gene sequence: CDR1 SEHNR, CDR2 FQNEAQ (reference sequence). The CDR3 DNA is TGTGCCAGCAGCTTAGGGGCCGGGACAGGCAAAAACATTCAGTACTTC. This translates into CASSLGAGTGKNIQYF. Based on the CDR3 plus reference TRBV7-9 and TRBJ2-4, the full variable domain is DTGVSQNPRHKITKRGQNVTFRCDPISEHNRLYWYRQTLGQGPEFLTYFQNEAQLEKSRLLSDRFSAERPKGSFSTLEIQRTEQGDSAMYLCASSLGAGTGKNIQYFGAGTRLSVL.